This T cell receptor beta chain was observed in a study of blood T cell repertoires in COVID-19. On the study more broadly: Samples taken during acute and convalescent COVID-19 were collected in the United States, Italy and Spain. T cells, B-cell-depleted T cells, or PBMCs provided the cDNA or gDNA that served as material.

Authors' processing steps: The assay estimated nucleated cells by amplifying reference gene primers. Measured with immunoSEQ multiplex PCR; TCRdb has only the in-frame clones, and not every one. V and J calls and clone size come straight from that table; D and trimming were deduced from the DNA. The data show a few hundred thousand clones, with over 70% seen just once and 10% held by the top ten. Germline CDR1 MDHEN, CDR2 SYDVKM. Deletions cut 2 bases from V and 9 bases from J, with 19 bases between. The CDR3 is made up of 15 amino acids. Enrollment of patients from Seattle took place during active infection, with longitudinal follow-up.

V usage is TRBV28 and J usage is TRBJ1-1; no clear D. This TCR was recovered from a woman in her 70s with COVID-19, enrolled during active disease. The sample consisted of peripheral blood. In nucleotides, the CDR3 is TGTGCCAGCAGTTTACAAGAGCGGGCGGGTAGAAAAGCTTTCTTT. Protein: CASSLQERAGRKAFF.